Sequencing of this T cell receptor beta chain was carried out in a study of beta chain features in type 1 diabetes. General study results and limits: Within each of all four CD4+ subsets, Type 1 diabetes patients had TCRB CDR3s that were moderately but significantly shorter.

Every isolated RNA sample was fully reverse transcribed, so sequencing captured expressed TCRB transcripts. Clones were read by immunoSEQ multiplex PCR, and TCRdb kept only the in-frame ones, dropping some. This table has more than 250,000 clones, just over 20% appearing once. Germline V gene data show CDR1 as SQVTM and CDR2 as ANQGSEA. The CDR3 has 12 residues. With 6 bases clipped from V and 5 bases from J, the junction kept 6 bases outside the gene matches. Details on this clone: Antigen specificity is unknown.

Via CD45RO/CCR7/CD25/CD127/CD95/CD27, cells of the CD4+ naive, central memory, regulatory and stem cell-like memory subsets were sorted. The sample was naive CD4+ T cells from blood. This rearrangement joins TRBV29-1 to TRBJ1-1; 7 bases are a match to TRBD1. This sequence was found in a middle-aged woman with type 1 diabetes. CDR3 nucleotide sequence: TGCAGCGTGCCAACAGGGGCGACTGAAGCTTTCTTT. Encoded protein: CSVPTGATEAFF.